One T cell receptor beta chain is described in this entry. The sample belongs to a study of memory CD8 T cells in hepatitis C reinfection. Study-level information: A couple of donors cleared primary HCV but became chronic after reinfection. Late or post reinfection samples were taken 12 to 24 weeks after detection.

Using immunoSEQ multiplex PCR, the repertoire was profiled, and TCRdb retains in-frame clones only, with some absent. Of 46,000 or so clones in the sample, about 91% were seen once. Documented time point: late/post reinfection, 12 to 24 weeks after detection. TCR sequencing was done directly ex vivo on sorted cells, without expansion in vitro. From germline, CDR1 is SGHAT and CDR2 FQNNGV. The CDR3 consists of 18 residues. V trimming: 5 bases; J trimming: 3 bases; junction bases outside the gene matches: 12. The source material was naive CD8+ T cells sorted from blood. The chain links TRBV11-2 to TRBJ2-7, with TRBD2 matching 14 bases. The clonotype comes from a man between 18 and 35 years old with hepatitis C virus infection. CDR3 sequence: CASSTVPGLAGAIYEQYF. In DNA, the CDR3 is TGTGCCAGCAGCACAGTTCCGGGACTAGCGGGAGCCATCTACGAGCAGTACTTC.